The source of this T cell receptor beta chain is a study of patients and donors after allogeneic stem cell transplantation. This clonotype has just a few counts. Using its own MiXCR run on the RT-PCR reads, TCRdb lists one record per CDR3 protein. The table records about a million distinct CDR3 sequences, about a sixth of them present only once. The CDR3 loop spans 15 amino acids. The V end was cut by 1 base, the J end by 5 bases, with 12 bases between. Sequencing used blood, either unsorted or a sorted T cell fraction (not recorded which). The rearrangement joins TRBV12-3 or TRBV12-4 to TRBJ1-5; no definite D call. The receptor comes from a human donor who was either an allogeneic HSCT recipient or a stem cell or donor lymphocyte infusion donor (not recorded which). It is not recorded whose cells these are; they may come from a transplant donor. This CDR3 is CASSLGETSDQPQHF. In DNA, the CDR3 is TGTGCCAGCAGTTTAGGAGAGACTTCCGATCAGCCCCAGCATTTT.